The rows below give T cell receptor beta chains drawn from one sample of a study of T cells in Graves' hyperthyroidism and ophthalmopathy. TCRdb re-called the multiplex PCR reads through MiXCR, storing one row per CDR3 protein. The data show 540,000 or so distinct CDR3 sequences, about 15% seen once. Sequencing was done on a sample of blood. These receptors came from a woman in her 30s with Graves' hyperthyroidism. The CDR3 runs from the conserved cysteine through the conserved F or W. A D gene is named only where the DNA matches it firmly. Clone size is shown for a subset of rows, as once, few, many or a class of expanded clone.

V gene	D gene	clone size	J gene	CDR3 DNA	CDR3 protein
TRBV18	TRBD2	few	TRBJ2-1	TGTGCCAGCTCACCAAGAGCGGGAGGATCCCGGAGGTACAATGAGCAGTTCTTC	CASSPRAGGSRRYNEQFF
TRBV2	-	many	TRBJ1-5	TGTGCCAGCAGTGAAGCGGTGGGGATACTTAGCAATCAGCCCCAGCATTTT	CASSEAVGILSNQPQHF
TRBV6-1	-	many	TRBJ2-7	TGTGCCAGCAGCACCACCAACCACTACGAGCAGTACTTC	CASSTTNHYEQYF
TRBV7-9	TRBD1	many	TRBJ1-1	TGTGCCAGCAGCGTTCAACAGGGGCGGATTACCTTTGGCACTGAAGCTTTCTTT	CASSVQQGRITFGTEAFF
TRBV3-1	TRBD1	many	TRBJ1-2	TGTGCCAGCAGCCACGGACTCCAGTTAGGGACAGGTGGCTACACCTTC	CASSHGLQLGTGGYTF
TRBV20-1	TRBD2	-	TRBJ2-3	TGCAGTGCTACCGGGACTAGCGGATTCACAGATACGCAGTATTTT	CSATGTSGFTDTQYF
TRBV10-3	TRBD2	-	TRBJ2-5	TGTGCCATCAGTGACTCTAGCGGGAGTTTTGCGGGGGAGACCCAGTACTTC	CAISDSSGSFAGETQYF
TRBV29-1	TRBD1	few	TRBJ2-5	TGCAGCGTCGGGACAGGGACCTTCCAAGAGACCCAGTACTTC	CSVGTGTFQETQYF
TRBV4-3	TRBD1	few	TRBJ1-4	TGCGCCAGCAGCCAAGCCGTGAACAGGGGGCACGAAAAACTGTTTTTT	CASSQAVNRGHEKLFF
TRBV27	TRBD1	many	TRBJ2-7	TGTGCCAGCAGTTTTGCACAGGGGCTGGGAAACGAGCAGTACTTC	CASSFAQGLGNEQYF
TRBV27	-	-	TRBJ2-5	TGTGCCAGCAGTCCCCGCCCGGATGAGACCCAGTACTTC	CASSPRPDETQYF
TRBV11-2	-	many	TRBJ2-2	TGTGCCAGTATGGCTCTCATTTCCACCGGGGAGCTGTTTTTT	CASMALISTGELFF
TRBV18	-	many	TRBJ1-1	TGTGCCAGCTCACCAGGCCAGTTGGGGAACACTGAAGCTTTCTTT	CASSPGQLGNTEAFF
TRBV15	TRBD1	few	TRBJ2-5	TGTGCCACCAGCAGAGATCTGGGACAGTCTCGAGAGACCCAGTACTTC	CATSRDLGQSRETQYF
TRBV19	-	-	TRBJ2-1	TGTGCCAGCACAGGGTATAGTGAGCAGTTCTTC	CASTGYSEQFF
TRBV7-9	-	many	TRBJ2-2	TGTGCCAGCAGCAGAGTCACCGACGCATCCGGGGAGCTGTTTTTT	CASSRVTDASGELFF
TRBV20-1	-	few	TRBJ2-5	TGCAGTGCGTCGAGAAAACCGGAGACCCAGTACTTC	CSASRKPETQYF
TRBV27	-	many	TRBJ2-7	TGTGCCAGCAGTTTATCGGGGCGGCGCTACGAGCAGTACTTC	CASSLSGRRYEQYF
TRBV30	-	many	TRBJ1-2	TGTGCCTGGAGTCTCCGGGGGATCTATGGCTACACCTTC	CAWSLRGIYGYTF
TRBV10-3	-	-	TRBJ2-3	TGTGCCATCACTGGGGGGGACAACACAGATACGCAGTATTTT	CAITGGDNTDTQYF
TRBV29-1	TRBD2	few	TRBJ2-7	TGCAGCGTCCCATTCCCCGGGACTAGCGGGGGAAGCTCCTACGAGCAGTACTTC	CSVPFPGTSGGSSYEQYF
TRBV6-1	-	-	TRBJ1-4	TGTGCCAGCAGTCTACAGGGCCGGACTAATGAAAAACTGTTTTTT	CASSLQGRTNEKLFF
TRBV5-1	TRBD1	many	TRBJ2-1	TGCGCCAGCAGCAAGGACAGGGGTACCGATGAGCAGTTCTTC	CASSKDRGTDEQFF
TRBV5-1	-	-	TRBJ2-2	TGCGCCAGCAGCTTGGTGGCTAGCGAGAACACCGGGGAGCTGTTTTTT	CASSLVASENTGELFF
TRBV12-3/TRBV12-4	-	-	TRBJ2-7	TGTGCCAGCAGTTTCTCGGGACTGAACGCGCAGTACTTC	CASSFSGLNAQYF
TRBV6-2/TRBV6-3	TRBD1	many	TRBJ2-7	TGTGCCAGCAGCGAGACAGGGCCGGGAACGATGATATACGAGCAGTACTTC	CASSETGPGTMIYEQYF
TRBV10-3	-	many	TRBJ2-5	TGTGCCATCAGCCCGTTGGCCCAAGAGACCCAGTACTTC	CAISPLAQETQYF
TRBV6-7	TRBD1	few	TRBJ1-5	TGTGCCAGCAGTTACGTGTGGCAGGGGGTCTTTAGCAATCAGCCCCAGCATTTT	CASSYVWQGVFSNQPQHF
TRBV28	-	many	TRBJ2-6	TGTGCCAGCAGGAAGACTTCTGGGGCCAACGTCCTGACTTTC	CASRKTSGANVLTF
TRBV7-2	-	few	TRBJ2-1	TGTGCCAGCAGCTCCTCGGACAATGAGCAGTTCTTC	CASSSSDNEQFF
TRBV28	-	-	TRBJ1-2	TGTGCCAGCAGTTTATTAACGGGTGGAAATGGCTACACCTTC	CASSLLTGGNGYTF
TRBV3-1	-	-	TRBJ1-4	TGTGCCAGCAGCCCCAGGGGTTCTGCTGAAAAACTGTTTTTT	CASSPRGSAEKLFF
TRBV7-6	-	-	TRBJ1-1	TGTGCCAGCAGCTACGGGTGGGACACTGAAGCTTTCTTT	CASSYGWDTEAFF
TRBV20-1	TRBD1	many	TRBJ2-3	TGCAGTGCTCAACAGGGGGCTAGCACAGATACGCAGTATTTT	CSAQQGASTDTQYF
TRBV5-1	-	few	TRBJ1-4	TGCGCCAGCAGGGACGGCCCTAATGAAAAACTGTTTTTT	CASRDGPNEKLFF
TRBV5-6	-	few	TRBJ2-1	TGTGCCAGCAGCTCGGCCCTACTAGTCCACAATGAGCAGTTCTTC	CASSSALLVHNEQFF
TRBV10-3	-	few	TRBJ2-1	TGTGCCATCACCGATTTGGGGGGCAACAATGAGCAGTTCTTC	CAITDLGGNNEQFF
TRBV6-1	-	many	TRBJ1-2	TGTGCCAGCAGTTATAACGGACAGCGAGGAAATGGCTACACCTTC	CASSYNGQRGNGYTF
TRBV2	TRBD1	many	TRBJ2-5	TGTGCCAGCAGGGGACAGGGCGAAGAGACCCAGTACTTC	CASRGQGEETQYF
TRBV5-8	TRBD1	many	TRBJ2-7	TGTGCCAGCAGCCGTGGGACAGCCTCCTACGAGCAGTACTTC	CASSRGTASYEQYF
TRBV7-8	TRBD2	many	TRBJ2-1	TGTGCCAGCCGGCTAGCGGGGAGTAATGAGCAGTTCTTC	CASRLAGSNEQFF
TRBV27	-	many	TRBJ1-1	TGTGCCAGCAGTATCGGGACGGCGAACACTGAAGCTTTCTTT	CASSIGTANTEAFF
TRBV2	-	many	TRBJ2-1	TGTGCCAGCAGGGAGAATTACAATGAGCAGTTCTTC	CASRENYNEQFF
TRBV27	-	many	TRBJ1-2	TGTGCCAGCAGCCCAGGGATAGGCCATGGCTACACCTTC	CASSPGIGHGYTF
TRBV11-3	TRBD1	many	TRBJ1-2	TGTGCCAGCAGCCCCCCCGGACAGGGAAGATATGGCTACACCTTC	CASSPPGQGRYGYTF
TRBV11-1	-	-	TRBJ1-2	TGTGCCAGCAGCTTACAACAGGGACGCTACACCTTC	CASSLQQGRYTF
TRBV11-2	-	many	TRBJ2-7	TGTGCCAGCAGCTCCTACACAGGGTCCTACGAGCAGTACTTC	CASSSYTGSYEQYF
TRBV4-1	-	-	TRBJ2-7	TGCGCCAGCAGCCAAGAGACAGATACCTACGAGCAGTACTTC	CASSQETDTYEQYF
TRBV3-1	TRBD1	many	TRBJ1-2	TGTGCCAGCAGCCAAGACGCAGGGGGTGGATATGGCTACACCTTC	CASSQDAGGGYGYTF
TRBV20-1	-	few	TRBJ2-7	TGCAGTGCTAGGGGGGGGGGACAGAGAGACTACGAGCAGTACTTC	CSARGGGQRDYEQYF
TRBV29-1	-	-	TRBJ2-7	TGCAGCGTTTCGCTTCTCGGGACACTCTCCTACGAGCAGTACTTC	CSVSLLGTLSYEQYF
TRBV29-1	-	-	TRBJ1-3	TGCAGCGTTGGGCTACAGGGTTCTGGAAACACCATATATTTT	CSVGLQGSGNTIYF
TRBV2	-	few	TRBJ2-3	TGTGCCAGCAGGCCCGGGGGTTTAATCACAGATACGCAGTATTTT	CASRPGGLITDTQYF
TRBV19	TRBD2	-	TRBJ2-2	TGTGCCAGTAGTACGACTAGCGGAACGAACACCGGGGAGCTGTTTTTT	CASSTTSGTNTGELFF
TRBV7-2	-	-	TRBJ1-5	TGTGCCAGCAGCCCCTATCCCCCTACCACGGTAAATCAGCCCCAGCATTTT	CASSPYPPTTVNQPQHF
TRBV3-1	-	many	TRBJ1-2	TGTGCCAGCAGACCCGACAGCAACTATGGCTACACCTTC	CASRPDSNYGYTF
TRBV6-2/TRBV6-3	-	many	TRBJ2-7	TGTGCCAGCAGTCCCGGTGAGGTGAGCTCCTACGAGCAGTACTTC	CASSPGEVSSYEQYF
TRBV10-1	-	-	TRBJ2-7	TGCGCCAGCGGGAACATGGACGAGCAGTACTTC	CASGNMDEQYF
TRBV7-3	TRBD1	many	TRBJ1-2	TGTGCCAGCAGCACCCACTCGGGGAGGCAGGGGGCACGGGGCTACACCTTC	CASSTHSGRQGARGYTF